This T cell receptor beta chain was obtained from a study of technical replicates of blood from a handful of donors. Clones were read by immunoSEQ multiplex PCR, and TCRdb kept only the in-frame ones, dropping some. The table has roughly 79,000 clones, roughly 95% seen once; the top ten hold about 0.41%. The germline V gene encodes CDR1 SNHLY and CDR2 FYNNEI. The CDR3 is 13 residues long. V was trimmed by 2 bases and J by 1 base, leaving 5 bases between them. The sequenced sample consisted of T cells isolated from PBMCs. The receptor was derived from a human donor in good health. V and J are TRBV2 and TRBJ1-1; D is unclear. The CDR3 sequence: CASSEQWNTEAFF. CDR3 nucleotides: TGTGCCAGCAGTGAACAGTGGAACACTGAAGCTTTCTTT.